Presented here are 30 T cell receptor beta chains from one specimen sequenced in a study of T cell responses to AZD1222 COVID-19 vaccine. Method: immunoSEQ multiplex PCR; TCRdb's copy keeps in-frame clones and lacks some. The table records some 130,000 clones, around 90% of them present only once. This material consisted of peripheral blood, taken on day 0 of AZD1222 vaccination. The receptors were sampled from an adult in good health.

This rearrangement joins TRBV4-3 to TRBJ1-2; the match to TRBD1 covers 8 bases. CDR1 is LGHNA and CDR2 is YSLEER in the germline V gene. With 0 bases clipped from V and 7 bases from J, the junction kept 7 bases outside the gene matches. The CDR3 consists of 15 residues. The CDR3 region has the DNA TGCGCCAGCAGCCAAGACAGGACAGGGCGACTTGGCTACACCTTC. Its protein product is CASSQDRTGRLGYTF.

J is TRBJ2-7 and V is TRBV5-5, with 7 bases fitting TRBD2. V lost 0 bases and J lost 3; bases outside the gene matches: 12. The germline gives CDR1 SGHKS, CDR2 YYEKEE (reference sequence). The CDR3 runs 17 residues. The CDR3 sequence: CASSLEGWGGNGYEQYF. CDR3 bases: TGTGCCAGCAGCTTGGAGGGGTGGGGAGGGAACGGCTACGAGCAGTACTTC.

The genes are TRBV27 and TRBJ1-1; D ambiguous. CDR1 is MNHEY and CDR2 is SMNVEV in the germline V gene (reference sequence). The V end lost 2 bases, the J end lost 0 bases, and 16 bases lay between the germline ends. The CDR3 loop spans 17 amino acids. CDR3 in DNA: TGTGCCAGCAGTTTAAGGAGAGCAGGCTGGATGAACACTGAAGCTTTCTTT. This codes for CASSLRRAGWMNTEAFF.

The CDR3 DNA reads as TGTGCCAGTACCCCGGACAGCACAACTAACTATGGCTACACCTTC. Protein sequence: CASTPDSTTNYGYTF. The chain employs TRBV19 and TRBJ1-2, with D tentatively TRBD1 (6 bases). Looked up from germline, CDR1 is LNHDA and CDR2 is SQIVND (reference sequence). Trimming shortened V by 7 bases and J by 0 bases, and 15 bases separated the two germline ends. This CDR3 has 15 residues.

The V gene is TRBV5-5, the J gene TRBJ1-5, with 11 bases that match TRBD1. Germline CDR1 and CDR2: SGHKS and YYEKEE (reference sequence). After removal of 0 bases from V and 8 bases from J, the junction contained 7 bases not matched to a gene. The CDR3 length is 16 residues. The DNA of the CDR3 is TGTGCCAGCAGCTTGGGACTAGGACAGGGGGCTGAGCCCCAGCATTTT. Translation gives CASSLGLGQGAEPQHF.

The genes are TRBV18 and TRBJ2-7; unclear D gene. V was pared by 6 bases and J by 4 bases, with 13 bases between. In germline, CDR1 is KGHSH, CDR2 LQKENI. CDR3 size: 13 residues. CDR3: CASSLRTNYEQYF. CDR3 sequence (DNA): TGTGCCAGCTCTCTCAGAACTAATTACGAGCAGTACTTC.

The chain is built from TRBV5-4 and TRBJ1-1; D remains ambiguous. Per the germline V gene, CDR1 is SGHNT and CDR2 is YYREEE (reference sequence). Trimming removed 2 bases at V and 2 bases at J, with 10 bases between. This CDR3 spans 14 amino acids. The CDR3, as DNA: TGTGCCAGCAGCTTCTTTGCCGGAAACACTGAAGCTTTCTTT. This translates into CASSFFAGNTEAFF.

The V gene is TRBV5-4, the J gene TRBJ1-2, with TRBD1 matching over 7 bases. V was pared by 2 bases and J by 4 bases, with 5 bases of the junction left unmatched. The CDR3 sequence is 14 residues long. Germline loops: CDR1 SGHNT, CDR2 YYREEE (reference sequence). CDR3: CASSFRQGSYGYTF. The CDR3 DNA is TGTGCCAGCAGCTTCAGACAGGGTAGCTATGGCTACACCTTC.

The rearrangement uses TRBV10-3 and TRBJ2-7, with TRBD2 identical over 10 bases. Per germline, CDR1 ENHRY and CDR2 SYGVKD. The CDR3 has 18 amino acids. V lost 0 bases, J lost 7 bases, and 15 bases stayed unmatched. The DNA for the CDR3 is TGTGCCATCAGTGAGTCGTTAACTAGCGGGGACTCGTGGGGGGAGCAGTACTTC. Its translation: CAISESLTSGDSWGEQYF.

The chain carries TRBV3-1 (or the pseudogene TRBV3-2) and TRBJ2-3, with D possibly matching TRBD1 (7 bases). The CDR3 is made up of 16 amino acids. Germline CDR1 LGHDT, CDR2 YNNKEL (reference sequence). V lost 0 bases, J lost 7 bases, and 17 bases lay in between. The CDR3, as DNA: TGTGCCAGCAGCCAAGATGACAGGGACTTACTTAATACGCAGTATTTT. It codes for CASSQDDRDLLNTQYF.

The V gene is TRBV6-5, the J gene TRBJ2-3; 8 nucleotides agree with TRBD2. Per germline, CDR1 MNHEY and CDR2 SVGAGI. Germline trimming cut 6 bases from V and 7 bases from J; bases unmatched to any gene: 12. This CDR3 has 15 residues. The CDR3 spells CASSPGLAGLNTQYF. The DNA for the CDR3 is TGTGCCAGCAGCCCCGGTTTAGCGGGGCTTAATACGCAGTATTTT.

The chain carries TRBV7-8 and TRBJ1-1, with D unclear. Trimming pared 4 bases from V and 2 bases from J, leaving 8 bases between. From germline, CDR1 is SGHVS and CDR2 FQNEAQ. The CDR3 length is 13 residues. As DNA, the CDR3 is TGTGCCAGCAGCTCCAGATCCAACACTGAAGCTTTCTTT. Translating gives CASSSRSNTEAFF.

CDR3 in DNA: TGTGCCAGCAGGAACAGGGGAGGGTGGGGGGATGGCTACACCTTC. Protein product: CASRNRGGWGDGYTF. The chain carries TRBV6-5 and TRBJ1-2; 7 nucleotides match TRBD1. Trimming removed 6 bases from V and 6 bases from J; junction bases left unmatched: 13. The CDR3 loop spans 15 amino acids. In germline, CDR1 is MNHEY, CDR2 SVGAGI.

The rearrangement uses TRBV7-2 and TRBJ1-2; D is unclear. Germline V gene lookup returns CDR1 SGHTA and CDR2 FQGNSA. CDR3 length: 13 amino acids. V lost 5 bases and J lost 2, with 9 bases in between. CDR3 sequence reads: CASSQVANYGYTF. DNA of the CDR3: TGTGCCAGCAGCCAGGTCGCCAACTATGGCTACACCTTC.

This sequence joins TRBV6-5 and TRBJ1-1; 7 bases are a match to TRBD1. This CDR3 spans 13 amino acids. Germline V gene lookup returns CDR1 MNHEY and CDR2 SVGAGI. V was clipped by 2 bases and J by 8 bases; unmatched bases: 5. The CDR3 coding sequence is TGTGCCAGCAGTTACACAGGGACAGAGGAAGCTTTCTTT. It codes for CASSYTGTEEAFF.

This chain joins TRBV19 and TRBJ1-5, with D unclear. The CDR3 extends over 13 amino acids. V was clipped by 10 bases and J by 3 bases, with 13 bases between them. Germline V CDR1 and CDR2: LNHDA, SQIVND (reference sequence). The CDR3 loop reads CATKDPLNQPQHF. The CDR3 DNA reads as TGTGCCACCAAGGACCCTCTCAATCAGCCCCAGCATTTT.

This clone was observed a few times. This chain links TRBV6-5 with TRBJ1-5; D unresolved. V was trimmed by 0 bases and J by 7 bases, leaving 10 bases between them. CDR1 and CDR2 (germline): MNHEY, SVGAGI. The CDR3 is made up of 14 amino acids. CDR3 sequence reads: CASSYSRSRQPQHF. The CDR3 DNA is TGTGCCAGCAGTTACTCGCGGTCACGCCAGCCCCAGCATTTT.

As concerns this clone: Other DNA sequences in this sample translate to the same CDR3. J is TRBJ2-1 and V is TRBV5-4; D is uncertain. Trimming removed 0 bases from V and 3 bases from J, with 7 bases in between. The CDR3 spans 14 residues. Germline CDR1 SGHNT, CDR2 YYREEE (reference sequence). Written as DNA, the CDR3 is TGTGCCAGCAGCTTGGGTAGGAGCTACAATGAGCAGTTCTTC. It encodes CASSLGRSYNEQFF.

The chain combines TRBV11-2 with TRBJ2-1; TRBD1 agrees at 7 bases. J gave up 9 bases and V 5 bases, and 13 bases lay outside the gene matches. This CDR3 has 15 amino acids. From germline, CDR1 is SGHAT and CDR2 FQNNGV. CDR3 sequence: CASSRDSPGSGEQFF. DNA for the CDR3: TGTGCCAGCAGCCGGGACAGCCCCGGCTCTGGTGAGCAGTTCTTC.

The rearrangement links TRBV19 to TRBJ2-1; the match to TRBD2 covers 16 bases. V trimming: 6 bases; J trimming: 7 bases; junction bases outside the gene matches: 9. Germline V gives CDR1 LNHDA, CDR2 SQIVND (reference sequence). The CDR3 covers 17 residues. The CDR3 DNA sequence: TGTGCCAGTAGCCGGGGGACTAGCGGGAGGGCCGTGAATGAGCAGTTCTTC. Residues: CASSRGTSGRAVNEQFF.

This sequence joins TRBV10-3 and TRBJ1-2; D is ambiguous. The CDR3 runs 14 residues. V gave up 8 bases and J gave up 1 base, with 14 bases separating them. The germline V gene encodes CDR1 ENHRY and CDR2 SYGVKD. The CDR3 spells CAIGSGPLNYGYTF. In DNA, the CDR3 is TGTGCCATCGGGTCCGGACCTCTTAACTATGGCTACACCTTC.

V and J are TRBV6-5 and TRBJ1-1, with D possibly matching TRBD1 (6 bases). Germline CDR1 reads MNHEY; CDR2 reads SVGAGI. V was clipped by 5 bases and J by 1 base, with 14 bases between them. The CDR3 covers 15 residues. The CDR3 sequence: CASSRVPDRNTEAFF. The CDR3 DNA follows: TGTGCCAGCAGTCGCGTACCGGACAGGAACACTGAAGCTTTCTTT.

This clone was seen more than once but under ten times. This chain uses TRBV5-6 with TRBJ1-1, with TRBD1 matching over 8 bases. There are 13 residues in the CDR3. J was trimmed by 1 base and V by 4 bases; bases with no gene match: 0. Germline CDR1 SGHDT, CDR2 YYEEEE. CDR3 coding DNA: TGTGCCAGCAGCACAGGGGGGAACACTGAAGCTTTCTTT. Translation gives CASSTGGNTEAFF.

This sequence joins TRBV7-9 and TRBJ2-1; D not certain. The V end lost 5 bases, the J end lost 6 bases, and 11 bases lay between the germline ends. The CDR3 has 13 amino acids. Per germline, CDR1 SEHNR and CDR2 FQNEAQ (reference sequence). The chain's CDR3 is CASSPGSRNEQFF. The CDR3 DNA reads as TGTGCCAGCAGCCCCGGTAGTCGCAATGAGCAGTTCTTC.

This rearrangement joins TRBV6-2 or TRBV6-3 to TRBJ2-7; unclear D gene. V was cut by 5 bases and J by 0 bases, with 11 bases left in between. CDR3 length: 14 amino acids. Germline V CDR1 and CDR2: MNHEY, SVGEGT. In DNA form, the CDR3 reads TGTGCCAGCAGTCAGTTTTGGGGCTCCTACGAGCAGTACTTC. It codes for CASSQFWGSYEQYF.

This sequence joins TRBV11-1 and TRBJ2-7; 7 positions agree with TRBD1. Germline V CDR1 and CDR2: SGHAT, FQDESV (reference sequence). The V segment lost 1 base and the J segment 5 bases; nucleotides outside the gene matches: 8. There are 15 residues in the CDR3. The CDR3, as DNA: TGTGCCAGCAGCTTAGAGGCAGGGGGTGAGCACGAGCAGTACTTC. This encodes CASSLEAGGEHEQYF.

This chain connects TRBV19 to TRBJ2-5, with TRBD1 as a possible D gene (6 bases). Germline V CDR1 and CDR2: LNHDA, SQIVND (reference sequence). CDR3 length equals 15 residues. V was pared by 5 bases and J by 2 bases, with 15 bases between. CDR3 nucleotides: TGTGCCAGTAGTTCCAGGGGACGATTTCAAGAGACCCAGTACTTC. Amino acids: CASSSRGRFQETQYF. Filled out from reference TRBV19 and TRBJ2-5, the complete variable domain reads DGGITQSPKYLFRKEGQNVTLSCEQNLNHDAMYWYRQDPGQGLRLIYYSQIVNDFQKGDIAEGYSVSREKKESFPLTVTSAQKNPTAFYLCASSSRGRFQETQYFGPGTRLLVL.

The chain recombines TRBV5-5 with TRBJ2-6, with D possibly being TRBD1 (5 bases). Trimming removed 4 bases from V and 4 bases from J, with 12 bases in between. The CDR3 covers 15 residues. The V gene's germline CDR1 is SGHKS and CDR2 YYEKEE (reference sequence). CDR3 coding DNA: TGTGCCAGCAGCCCTAGGGGCGGAGGGGCCAACGTCCTGACTTTC. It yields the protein CASSPRGGGANVLTF.

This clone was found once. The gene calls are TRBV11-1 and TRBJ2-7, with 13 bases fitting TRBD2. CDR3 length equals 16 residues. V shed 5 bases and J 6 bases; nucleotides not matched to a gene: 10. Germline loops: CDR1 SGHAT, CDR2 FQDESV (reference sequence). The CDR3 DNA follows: TGTGCCAGCAGCAGGGGGACTAGCGGGGTTAGAGGCGAGCAGTACTTC. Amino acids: CASSRGTSGVRGEQYF.

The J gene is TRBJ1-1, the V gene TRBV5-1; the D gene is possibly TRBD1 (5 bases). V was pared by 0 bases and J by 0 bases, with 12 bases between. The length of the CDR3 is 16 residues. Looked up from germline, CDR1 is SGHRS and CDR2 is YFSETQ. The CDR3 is CASSLAFDSLNTEAFF. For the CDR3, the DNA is TGCGCCAGCAGCTTGGCTTTTGACAGCCTGAACACTGAAGCTTTCTTT.